This T cell receptor beta chain was documented in a study of blood T cell repertoires in COVID-19. Sequenced by immunoSEQ multiplex PCR; TCRdb stores in-frame clones only, minus some. The top ten hold about 2.9% of the sample, which has 200,000 or so clones, roughly 86% seen once. CDR1 is MNHEY, CDR2 SMNVEV, per germline (reference sequence). V lost 8 bases to trimming and J lost 5 bases; unmatched junction nucleotides: 6. The CDR3 contains 13 residues. The sequence came from a man aged 60 to 69 with acute or convalescent COVID-19. The chain employs TRBV27 and TRBJ2-7; 10 bases line up with TRBD1. The specimen was peripheral blood. CDR3 coding DNA: TGTGCCAGCGGCCGGACAGGGGGGAACGAGCAGTACTTC. Residues: CASGRTGGNEQYF.